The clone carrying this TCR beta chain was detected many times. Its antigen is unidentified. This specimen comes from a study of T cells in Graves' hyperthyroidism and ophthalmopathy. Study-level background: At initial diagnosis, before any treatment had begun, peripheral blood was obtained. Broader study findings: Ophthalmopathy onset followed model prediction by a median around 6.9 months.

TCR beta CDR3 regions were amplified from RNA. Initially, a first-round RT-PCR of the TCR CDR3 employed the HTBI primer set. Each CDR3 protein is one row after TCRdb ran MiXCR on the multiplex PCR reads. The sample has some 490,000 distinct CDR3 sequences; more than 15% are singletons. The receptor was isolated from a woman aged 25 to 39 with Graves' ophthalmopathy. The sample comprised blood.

In DNA form, the CDR3 reads TGCAGTGCTAGAGATCGGGGGACATCGGAGACCCAGTACTTC. It encodes CSARDRGTSETQYF. The V and J genes are TRBV20-1 and TRBJ2-5, with D perhaps given as TRBD1 or TRBD2 (6 bases each). CDR1 is DFQATT, CDR2 SNEGSKA, per germline (reference sequence). Trimming removed 0 bases from V and 5 bases from J, with 13 bases in between. The CDR3 spans 14 residues.